This TCR beta chain was recovered during a study of T cell repertoires in cytomegalovirus infection (dated by TCRdb to about 2019). About the study as a whole: Peptide stimulations targeted recently identified HLA-C-restricted CMV epitopes, whose presentation resists viral immunomodulation, together with well-studied HLA-B-restricted epitopes. Because public TCR beta signatures pointed to carriage of CMV infection together with the matching HLA type, the HLA type of each donor mattered for the analysis. Study-level results and caveats: In the ex vivo response, HLA-C-restricted CMV-specific TCR beta clonotypes were dominant, and in two of eight donors the single most frequent clonotype came from this HLA-C-restricted group. Cumulative frequency of public TCR beta family members discriminated carriers of CMV infection plus the relevant HLA type in this cohort and an independent approximately 350-donor cohort.

Compared with germline, V lacks 0 bases and J lacks 5 bases; bases without a gene match: 7. Taken from the germline V gene, the CDR1 and CDR2 loops are SGHTA and FQGNSA. The CDR3 runs 18 residues from the cysteine to the phenylalanine. The kept DNA is CDR3 alone, 54 bases in frame from the first base. Of note for this clonotype: Its binding antigen is unknown. One base away there is no much larger clone; base qualities are not given.

What the treatment or condition label conveys for this sample: in vitro stimulation with specific CMV peptide epitopes to enrich CMV-specific T cells. The instrument given in TCRdb is Illumina HiSeq 1500. TCRdb ran its own pipeline on the public reads, namely fastp trimming at Q25 and MiXCR clone calling, and kept in-frame beta chains. Rows with a matching CDR3 protein are joined into one entry that keeps the most common DNA and genes. Within this sample are 450,000 to 650,000 distinct CDR3 sequences, with just under 40% of them counted one time only. The biggest ten clones account for roughly 50% of the sample.

This TCR was recovered from a human donor in good health (CMV status not recorded). Some clones in this sample may be carry-over from other donors' samples. The chain was built from TRBV7-2 and TRBJ2-3; 14 central nucleotides agree with TRBD2. The source material was cultured PBMCs, sampled from culture after CMV antigen stimulation. The nucleotide sequence is TGTGCCAGCAGCTTAGCCCGGACTAGCGGGGGGCCGGGAGATACGCAGTATTTT. Its coded protein is CASSLARTSGGPGDTQYF.